A selection of T cell receptor beta chains follows, all from one sample in a study of shared clonotypes between healthy human individuals. The repertoire was sequenced with immunoSEQ multiplex PCR; TCRdb's copy has only in-frame clones and lacks some. Of about 870,000 clones in the sample, over 90% were seen once. Sequenced sample: naive CD8+ T cells sorted from blood. The receptors derive from a man aged 25-45 years in good health. Each CDR3 is given without its conserved first and last residue.

v_call: TRBV30
cdr3_length: 14
cdr3_aa: AWIETSGALRGEQF

v_call: TRBV2
cdr3_length: 9
cdr3_aa: ASKGVVEQY

v_call: TRBV30
cdr3_length: 11
cdr3_aa: AWSVLDSMGYT

v_call: TRBV28
cdr3_length: 15
cdr3_aa: ASSIGTSTLSSYEQY

v_call: TRBV10-2
cdr3_length: 14
cdr3_aa: ASSDSLLIAGESQY

v_call: TRBV7-9
cdr3_length: 10
cdr3_aa: VLAGLGNTIY

v_call: TRBV5-1
cdr3_length: 15
cdr3_aa: ASSPLNRDSVSYEQY

v_call: TRBV27
cdr3_length: 14
cdr3_aa: ASLGLAPSIHYEQY

v_call: TRBV21-1
cdr3_length: 17
cdr3_aa: ASSPQPRRLPTNTGELF

v_call: TRBV5-4
cdr3_length: 10
cdr3_aa: ASSLDYNEQF

v_call: TRBV4-3
cdr3_length: 11
cdr3_aa: ASSQQGPDTQY

v_call: TRBV6-1
cdr3_length: 13
cdr3_aa: ASSEHSNSNYGYT

v_call: TRBV9
cdr3_length: 14
cdr3_aa: ASSPDGSSSYNEQF

v_call: TRBV29-1
cdr3_length: 11
cdr3_aa: SVVGTPSYEQY

v_call: TRBV4-1
cdr3_length: 12
cdr3_aa: ASRNPGQGGEQF

v_call: TRBV6-1
cdr3_length: 12
cdr3_aa: ASSATGERYEQY

v_call: TRBV10-1
cdr3_length: 18
cdr3_aa: ARRRDSGTSGRSAKNIQY

v_call: TRBV7-9
cdr3_length: 16
cdr3_aa: ASSLSILASPGANVLT

v_call: TRBV7-9
cdr3_length: 14
cdr3_aa: ASSPKDLGNNEKLF

v_call: TRBV7-9
cdr3_length: 13
cdr3_aa: ASSLEGDSSYEQY

v_call: TRBV28
cdr3_length: 12
cdr3_aa: ASSLGTGGYEQY

v_call: TRBV6-1
cdr3_length: 12
cdr3_aa: ASSEQGQGSEAF

v_call: TRBV29-1
cdr3_length: 12
cdr3_aa: SVGRLGAYNEQF

v_call: TRBV7-9
cdr3_length: 13
cdr3_aa: ASSPGLAGRYEQY

v_call: TRBV5-5
cdr3_length: 13
cdr3_aa: ASSLIFGQGITQY

v_call: TRBV28
cdr3_length: 13
cdr3_aa: ASTEGGVHNQPQH

v_call: TRBV27
cdr3_length: 11
cdr3_aa: ASSPRTGQPQH

v_call: TRBV10-3
cdr3_length: 15
cdr3_aa: AISEPQTGYLLYEQY

v_call: TRBV7-9
cdr3_length: 11
cdr3_aa: ASRGMVSLEAF

v_call: TRBV5-1
cdr3_length: 13
cdr3_aa: ASSSTPSHFDEQY

v_call: TRBV7-8
cdr3_length: 14
cdr3_aa: ASSLDARGNEDTQY

v_call: TRBV7-3
cdr3_length: 12
cdr3_aa: ASSPSGGSDTQY

v_call: TRBV30
cdr3_length: 13
cdr3_aa: AWSSPTQDNQPQH